What follows are 8 T cell receptor beta chains derived from one specimen sequenced in a study of control samples from healthy donors and cancer patients. Profiled with immunoSEQ multiplex PCR; TCRdb holds only in-frame clones, not every one. There are more than 95,000 clones in the sample; roughly 84% occur only once, and 7% to 10% lies in the top ten. Sequencing was done on a sample of blood. These receptors all come from a man aged 35 to 55 in good health.

The genes are TRBV24-1 and TRBJ2-2; D perhaps matches TRBD2 (7 bases). V was cut by 6 bases and J by 7 bases, with 17 bases left in between. Germline CDR1 and CDR2: KGHDR and SFDVKD. CDR3 length: 15 amino acids. The CDR3 sequence: CATSSWGGTDGELFF. The CDR3 bases are TGTGCCACCAGTTCCTGGGGGGGCACGGACGGGGAGCTGTTTTTT.

The rearrangement joins TRBV19 to TRBJ1-5; D is uncertain. CDR1 is LNHDA and CDR2 is SQIVND in the germline V gene (reference sequence). The CDR3 totals 15 residues. With 1 base removed from V and 1 base from J, the gap between germline ends came to 8 bases. CDR3 residues: CASSIVGVSNQPQHF. CDR3 nucleotides: TGTGCCAGTAGTATAGTCGGGGTAAGCAATCAGCCCCAGCATTTT.

This chain joins TRBV6-1 and TRBJ1-5; D remains unclear. This CDR3 is built from 13 residues. In germline, CDR1 is MNHNS, CDR2 SASEGT. Trimming stripped 0 bases from V and 6 bases from J, with 6 bases between. The CDR3 DNA sequence: TGTGCCAGCAGTGAAGCGAGCGTTCAGCCCCAGCATTTT. As protein: CASSEASVQPQHF.

CDR3 bases: TGTGCCAGCAGCTTACTAGCTAATGGAGGTGGTACGCAGTATTTT. Amino acid sequence: CASSLLANGGGTQYF. The chain recombines TRBV7-3 with TRBJ2-3, with D tentatively TRBD2 (5 bases). CDR1 is SGHTA and CDR2 is FQGTGA in the germline V gene. The ends were cut back, 2 bases at V and 8 bases at J, with 17 bases in the middle. This CDR3 is built from 15 residues.

The V and J genes are TRBV7-2 and TRBJ1-1; 8 bases line up with TRBD1. The CDR3 spans 14 residues. CDR1 and CDR2 (germline): SGHTA, FQGNSA. The trim removed 5 bases at V and 1 base at J, leaving 3 bases unmatched. The CDR3 DNA follows: TGTGCCAGCAGCAACCAGGGGGCGAACACTGAAGCTTTCTTT. Translated, it gives CASSNQGANTEAFF.

The chain has TRBV29-1 and TRBJ1-4; no definite D call. CDR1 SQVTM and CDR2 ANQGSEA come from the germline V gene. The CDR3 has 12 residues. The V and J ends lost 6 bases and 7 bases respectively, with 12 bases between them. The CDR3 nucleotides are TGCAGCGTACTCAAGGGAGGTGAAAAACTGTTTTTT. Residues: CSVLKGGEKLFF. Looking up the rest from reference TRBV29-1 and TRBJ1-4 gives the full variable domain: SAVISQKPSRDICQRGTSLTIQCQVDSQVTMMFWYRQQPGQSLTLIATANQGSEATYESGFVIDKFPISRPNLTFSTLTVSNMSPEDSSIYLCSVLKGGEKLFFGSGTQLSVL.

J is TRBJ2-3 and V is TRBV7-2; 7 nucleotides agree with TRBD2. The J segment lost 5 bases and the V segment lost 5 bases, leaving 10 bases of the junction unmatched. CDR1 and CDR2 from the germline V gene are SGHTA and FQGNSA. The CDR3 covers 15 residues. The CDR3 region has the DNA TGTGCCAGCAGCCCCCGGCGAGCGGGGTTAGATACGCAGTATTTT. Translating gives CASSPRRAGLDTQYF.

The rearrangement joins TRBV12-3 or TRBV12-4 to TRBJ1-5; D is undetermined. The ends were cut back, 3 bases at V and 6 bases at J, with 3 bases in the middle. This CDR3 spans 11 amino acids. DNA of the CDR3: TGTGCCAGCAGTTTGGGTCAGCCCCAGCATTTT. Protein product: CASSLGQPQHF.